The table lists the clone carrying this T cell receptor beta chain with a few counts. What it binds is unknown. The CDR3 consists of 15 residues. The germline gives CDR1 MGHDK, CDR2 SYGVNS. The ends lost 4 bases at V and 6 bases at J; junction bases unmatched: 12. This sample was included in a study of T-cell memory formation after mild COVID-19. TCRdb passed the 5' RACE reads through MiXCR, listing each CDR3 protein once. The profile covers just under 150,000 distinct CDR3 sequences, with roughly 6.2% appearing a single time and under 2.5% taken by the ten largest. Study-level findings and limits: CD4/CD8 balance characterized clones contracting day 15 to 85, and CD4+ skew characterized later expanders.

Sequenced sample: PBMCs or a T cell subset sorted from them (not recorded which). The chain links TRBV25-1 to TRBJ2-7, with 7 bases matching TRBD1. This TCR was recovered from an adult woman who had mild COVID-19 (a few samples of this study predate the infection). Cell type and time point are not known. The CDR3 DNA sequence: TGTGCCAGCAGTGTCCTGTCAGACAGGGCATCCGAGCAGTACTTC. Protein sequence: CASSVLSDRASEQYF.